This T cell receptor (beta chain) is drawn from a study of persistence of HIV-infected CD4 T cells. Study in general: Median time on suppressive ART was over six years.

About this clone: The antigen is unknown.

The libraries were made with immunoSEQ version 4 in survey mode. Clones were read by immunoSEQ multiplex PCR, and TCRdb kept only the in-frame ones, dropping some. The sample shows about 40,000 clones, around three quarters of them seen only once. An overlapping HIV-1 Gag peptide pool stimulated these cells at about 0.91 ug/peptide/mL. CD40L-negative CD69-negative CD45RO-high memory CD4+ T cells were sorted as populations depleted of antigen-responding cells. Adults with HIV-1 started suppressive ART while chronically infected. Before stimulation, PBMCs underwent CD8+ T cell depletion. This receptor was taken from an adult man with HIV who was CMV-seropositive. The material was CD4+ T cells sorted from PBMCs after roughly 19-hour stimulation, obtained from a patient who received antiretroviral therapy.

The CDR3, as DNA: TGTGCCTGGAGCCCGACAGGGGGCTGGGCTAACTATGGCTACACCTTC. Translation gives CAWSPTGGWANYGYTF. This chain joins TRBV30 and TRBJ1-2; TRBD1 agrees at 10 bases. This CDR3 is 16 amino acids long. J lost 0 bases, V lost 3 bases, and 7 bases had no gene match. Looked up from germline, CDR1 is GTSNPN and CDR2 is SVGIG (reference sequence).